This T cell receptor (beta chain) stems from a study of Ad26.COV2.S vaccination and SARS-CoV-2 variants. The treatment was: over 15 received Ad26.COV2.S at low or high dose, single or two shots; roughly five received placebo; per-sample allocation not given. It was on day 63 after the first vaccine or placebo injection that samples were taken. Repertoires were generated with immunoSEQ multiplex PCR, while TCRdb's copy carries only in-frame clones and drops some. The sample lists roughly 300,000 clones, roughly nine tenths occurring once. With 1 base removed from V and 0 bases from J, the gap between germline ends came to 6 bases. Germline assignment: CDR1 SGHDN and CDR2 FVKESK. This CDR3 is 14 amino acids long.

The chain employs TRBV14 and TRBJ1-2; D remains unclear. This material consisted of peripheral blood, taken in a trial of Ad26.COV2.S vaccine versus placebo. This clonotype was sampled from a person aged 18-60 years who received the Ad26.COV2.S COVID-19 vaccine or a placebo. The CDR3 spells CASSQVTTNYGYTF. The CDR3 DNA follows: TGTGCCAGCAGCCAAGTTACTACTAACTATGGCTACACCTTC.